The T cell receptor (beta chain) under discussion was sequenced for a study of long-term antiretroviral therapy in people with HIV. The samples, holding roughly 0.95-10 million cryopreserved PBMC, were thawed before DNA extraction was carried out. On this clone: What it recognizes is unknown.

Study results and limitations: Compared with controls, HIV repertoires showed narrower CDR3 length ranges. Clonal populations expanded prior to ART predominated within the repertoire at all time points.

Germline V gene data show CDR1 as KGHSH and CDR2 as LQKENI. The CDR3 is 14 residues long. Trimming at V came to 2 bases and at J to 2 bases, leaving 3 bases not matched to a gene. This was the immunoSEQ v3.0 assay at survey level. TCRdb keeps only in-frame clones here, not all; method: immunoSEQ multiplex PCR. The sample includes tens of thousands of clones, about 82% of them seen just once. This clonotype was sampled from a man aged 18 to 29 with HIV. V and J are TRBV18 and TRBJ2-7, with 7 bases identical to TRBD1. Sequencing was performed on unsorted PBMCs, taken 3.3 years after starting antiretroviral therapy. This CDR3 is CASSPETGTYEQYF. DNA of the CDR3: TGTGCCAGCTCACCAGAGACAGGGACCTACGAGCAGTACTTC.